The 20 T cell receptor beta chains below all came from one sample that was sequenced in a study of shared clonotypes between healthy human individuals. The data were produced by immunoSEQ multiplex PCR, yet TCRdb's version contains in-frame clones alone and is incomplete. The repertoire consists of over 950,000 clones, with around 77% occurring once and the leading ten covering roughly 0.9%. What was sequenced was memory CD4+ T cells from PBMCs. Subset given: CD45RA-negative fraction. The receptors were sampled from a man between 18 and 29 years old in good health. Some clones in this sample may be carry-over from other donors' samples.

The chain couples TRBV6-1 to TRBJ2-1; 8 bases map to TRBD1. The length of the CDR3 is 15 residues. Per germline, CDR1 MNHNS and CDR2 SASEGT. Trimming cost V 7 bases and J 4 bases; bases outside gene matches: 9. The CDR3 spells CASKLQGDWYNEQFF. The CDR3, as DNA: TGTGCCAGCAAACTACAGGGGGACTGGTACAATGAGCAGTTCTTC.

This clone was counted only a few times. This chain uses TRBV30 with TRBJ2-7, with TRBD1 matching over 11 bases. CDR1 is GTSNPN, CDR2 SVGIG, per germline (reference sequence). The V and J ends lost 0 bases and 6 bases, in that order; junction bases with no gene match: 4. The CDR3 contains 14 residues. The DNA for the CDR3 is TGTGCCTGGAGTGTAGGGACAGGGGGGGGCGAGCAGTACTTC. It yields the protein CAWSVGTGGGEQYF.

This clone has just one count. The V gene is TRBV5-6, the J gene TRBJ2-1, with D perhaps given as TRBD1 or TRBD2 (6 bases each). V lost 5 bases, J lost 4 bases, and 19 bases lay in between. Per germline, CDR1 SGHDT and CDR2 YYEEEE. The CDR3 totals 16 residues. CDR3 amino acids: CASSMGGGQSYNEQFF. Written as DNA, the CDR3 is TGTGCCAGCAGTATGGGGGGTGGACAGAGTTACAATGAGCAGTTCTTC.

The chain employs TRBV7-3 and TRBJ2-7, with TRBD2 matching over 8 bases. Per the germline V gene, CDR1 is SGHTA and CDR2 is FQGTGA. This CDR3 has 14 amino acids. V was pared by 5 bases and J by 6 bases, with 9 bases of the junction left unmatched. Here the CDR3 reads CASSTQGLGGEQYF. The CDR3 DNA reads TGTGCCAGCAGCACACAGGGACTAGGGGGCGAGCAGTACTTC.

This clone occurred once. The chain couples TRBV7-9 to TRBJ2-2, with D possibly TRBD1 on 5 matching bases. Between the trimmed V and J ends, which lost 3 bases and 3 bases, there was a span of 11 bases. The CDR3 is 15 amino acids. The germline V gene encodes CDR1 SEHNR and CDR2 FQNEAQ (reference sequence). The CDR3 sequence: CASSFVQGHTGELFF. The CDR3 DNA reads as TGTGCCAGCAGCTTTGTCCAGGGTCACACCGGGGAGCTGTTTTTT.

This clone came up once. V is TRBV20-1 and J is TRBJ2-1, with TRBD1 matching 8 bases. This CDR3 has 11 residues. V shed 8 bases, J shed 7 bases, and the junction held 4 bases outside the gene matches. Germline CDR1 is DFQATT and CDR2 is SNEGSKA (reference sequence). CDR3: CSLQGVNEQFF. The CDR3 coding sequence is TGCAGTCTACAGGGGGTAAATGAGCAGTTCTTC.

The chain employs TRBV7-9 and TRBJ2-4, with 12 bases aligning to TRBD2. J lost 8 bases, V lost 4 bases, and 3 bases had no gene match. Germline V gives CDR1 SEHNR, CDR2 FQNEAQ (reference sequence). CDR3 length: 14 residues. This CDR3 reads CASSSLAGGDIQYF. CDR3 nucleotide sequence: TGTGCCAGCAGCTCACTAGCGGGAGGAGACATTCAGTACTTC.

V usage is TRBV5-1 and J usage is TRBJ2-5, with D tentatively TRBD1 or TRBD2 (5 bases each). The CDR3 spans 17 residues. V gave up 4 bases and J gave up 4 bases, with 23 bases separating them. The germline gives CDR1 SGHRS, CDR2 YFSETQ. CDR3 residues: CASSTGGFSIRAETQYF. Here the CDR3 DNA reads TGCGCCAGCAGCACAGGCGGGTTTTCTATACGCGCAGAGACCCAGTACTTC.

The genes are TRBV18 and TRBJ2-7; no clear D gene. CDR3 length: 13 amino acids. Deletions cut 1 base from V and 3 bases from J, with 7 bases between. Germline V gives CDR1 KGHSH, CDR2 LQKENI. Here the CDR3 reads CASSPLALYEQYF. In DNA, the CDR3 is TGTGCCAGCTCACCACTAGCCCTCTACGAGCAGTACTTC.

This chain links TRBV6-5 with TRBJ2-2; perhaps TRBD2 as D (6 bases). Trimming removed 0 bases at V and 4 bases at J, with 12 bases between. This CDR3 is 16 amino acids long. CDR1 is MNHEY, CDR2 SVGAGI, per germline. The CDR3 loop reads CASSYSGGAGTGELFF. The CDR3 nucleotides read TGTGCCAGCAGTTACTCGGGGGGAGCCGGCACCGGGGAGCTGTTTTTT.

This chain joins TRBV28 and TRBJ2-7; D may be TRBD1 or TRBD2 (5 bases each). With 2 bases removed from V and 3 bases from J, the gap between germline ends came to 8 bases. CDR1 MDHEN and CDR2 SYDVKM come from the germline V gene. This CDR3 spans 13 amino acids. CDR3 bases: TGTGCCAGCAGTTTAAATGGGGGCTACGAGCAGTACTTC. It yields the protein CASSLNGGYEQYF.

The chain recombines TRBV18 with TRBJ1-2; a possible D gene is TRBD1 (5 bases). CDR1 is KGHSH, CDR2 LQKENI, per germline. The CDR3 extends over 13 amino acids. The V and J ends lost 3 bases and 6 bases respectively, with 11 bases between them. CDR3 sequence: CASSPGGPDGYTF. The CDR3 DNA is TGTGCCAGCTCACCCGGGGGACCGGATGGCTACACCTTC.

This chain's CDR3 is CASSLDGGVPYGYTF. CDR3 DNA sequence: TGTGCCAGCAGCTTAGATGGGGGTGTTCCTTATGGCTACACCTTC. The chain carries TRBV7-2 and TRBJ1-2, with D possibly TRBD1 on 5 matching bases. Deletions cut 1 base from V and 5 bases from J, with 14 bases between. Germline CDR1 is SGHTA and CDR2 is FQGNSA. The CDR3 loop spans 15 amino acids.

V and J are TRBV6-5 and TRBJ2-3; D is unclear. CDR3 length: 15 amino acids. The germline V and J ends were trimmed by 0 bases and 2 bases, with 9 bases remaining between them. The germline CDR1 and CDR2 sequences are MNHEY and SVGAGI. In DNA, the CDR3 is TGTGCCAGCAGTTACTCTTCAAAACCCACAGATACGCAGTATTTT. Translation: CASSYSSKPTDTQYF.

The CDR3 nucleotides read TGCAGTGCTAGAAAAGAAAAACTGTTTTTT. Residues: CSARKEKLFF. The chain recombines TRBV20-1 with TRBJ1-4, with D uncertain. The CDR3 extends over 10 amino acids. CDR1 is DFQATT and CDR2 is SNEGSKA in the germline V gene (reference sequence). The V and J ends lost 2 bases and 8 bases respectively, with 3 bases between them.

The V and J genes are TRBV7-9 and TRBJ1-5; 9 bases agree with TRBD1. The V gene's germline CDR1 is SEHNR and CDR2 FQNEAQ (reference sequence). The J segment lost 9 bases and the V segment lost 5 bases, leaving 11 bases of the junction unmatched. The CDR3 totals 15 residues. CDR3 in DNA: TGTGCCAGCAGCCCCATTACAGGGGGCGAGGCGCCCCAGCATTTT. Protein sequence: CASSPITGGEAPQHF.

With regard to this clone: Other DNA sequences in this specimen translate into the identical CDR3. J is TRBJ1-1 and V is TRBV29-1; 7 bases fit TRBD1. CDR3 length equals 13 residues. Germline lookup yields CDR1 SQVTM and CDR2 ANQGSEA. V gave up 6 bases and J gave up 0 bases; unmatched junction bases: 4. The chain's CDR3 is CSVETGLNTEAFF. In DNA form, the CDR3 reads TGCAGCGTCGAGACAGGGTTGAACACTGAAGCTTTCTTT.

This clone was found a few times. This sequence joins TRBV2 and TRBJ1-5; 7 positions match TRBD1. With 7 bases clipped from V and 3 bases from J, the junction kept 6 bases outside the gene matches. CDR1 is SNHLY, CDR2 FYNNEI, per germline. This CDR3 contains 14 residues. This CDR3 reads CASKPGQINQPQHF. CDR3 nucleotides: TGTGCCAGCAAGCCGGGACAGATCAATCAGCCCCAGCATTTT.

The J gene is TRBJ2-1, the V gene TRBV11-3, with unresolved D. The germline gives CDR1 SGHNT, CDR2 YENEEA. The CDR3 has 17 residues. Between the trimmed V and J ends, which lost 2 bases and 4 bases, there was a span of 18 bases. The CDR3 protein is CASSLRRALESYNEQFF. The CDR3 DNA is TGTGCCAGCAGCTTAAGACGGGCCCTCGAGTCTTACAATGAGCAGTTCTTC. The full variable domain, its missing parts supplied by reference TRBV11-3 and TRBJ2-1, is EAGVVQSPRYKIIEKKQPVAFWCNPISGHNTLYWYLQNLGQGPELLIRYENEEAVDDSQLPKDRFSAERLKGVDSTLKIQPAELGDSAVYLCASSLRRALESYNEQFFGPGTRLTVL.

V is TRBV21-1 and J is TRBJ1-2. TRBV21-1 is designated a pseudogene. There are 14 residues in the CDR3. The CDR3 DNA sequence: TGTGCCAGCAGCAAAGTTTGGGTAGGCTATGGCTACACCTTC. Amino acids: CASSKVWVGYGYTF.